This T cell receptor beta chain emerged from a study of identical twins. The CDR3 loop spans 16 amino acids. CDR1 and CDR2 (germline): LGHDT, YNNKEL (reference sequence). V dropped 4 bases and J dropped 1; count of bases not matched to a gene: 4. A single count supports this clonotype. One entry per CDR3 protein, called by TCRdb with MiXCR from the 5' RACE reads. The data hold 600,000 to 850,000 distinct CDR3 sequences, with around a sixth observed a single time. Donors uniformly comprised healthy Caucasians. A further study also used this sample, focusing on T cells expressing NK-cell markers. That work adds: CD8+ T cells in 5 or 6 donors included dominant NKG2C+ clonotypes at about 1.0-8%.

The TCR sequence derives from a young woman in good health. V is TRBV3-1 and J is TRBJ2-5; 12 positions agree with TRBD2. Sequencing input: PBMCs. In nucleotides, the CDR3 is TGTGCCAGCAGCCGTTCGACTAGCGGGAGCCAAGAGACCCAGTACTTC. It encodes CASSRSTSGSQETQYF.